Listed below are T cell receptor beta chains from one sample, sequenced in a study of OX40 agonist ivuxolimab in advanced cancers. Profiling relied on immunoSEQ multiplex PCR, and the TCRdb table lists in-frame clones only, not all of them. The table lists 57,000 or so clones, just under 85% of them singletons. Specimen: CD4+ or CD8+ T cells sorted from blood, collected in a trial of the OX40 agonist ivuxolimab. The receptors derive from an adult with an advanced solid tumor such as melanoma, head and neck, liver or kidney cancer. Each CDR3 is given with its conserved first and last residue. Fields, in order: V gene, J gene, clone size, D gene, CDR3 DNA, CDR3 protein. A D gene is named only where the DNA matches it firmly. The listing skips clone size in some rows; elsewhere it reads once, few, many or a size class.

>TRBV19|TRBJ2-1|.|.
TGTGCCAGTAGTATAGAAGGGGCCATCCCCGAGCAGTTCTTC
CASSIEGAIPEQFF
>TRBV9|TRBJ2-5|.|.
TGTGCCAGCAGCGTAAAAGGTACTAGCCGGTTTGGAGAGACCCAGTACTTC
CASSVKGTSRFGETQYF
>TRBV9|TRBJ2-5|.|.
TGTGCCAGCAGCGGCGGAACCGGGACAAGAGAGACCCAGTACTTC
CASSGGTGTRETQYF
>TRBV5-1|TRBJ1-1|.|TRBD1
TGCGCCAGCAGCACCGGACAGGAGAACACTGAAGCTTTCTTT
CASSTGQENTEAFF
>TRBV7-9|TRBJ2-7|.|.
TGTGCCAGCAGCCCAGGGTACGAGCAGTACTTC
CASSPGYEQYF
>TRBV9|TRBJ1-1|.|.
TGTGCCAGCAGCCCCCGCCATGAGGGGGCTGAAGCTTTCTTT
CASSPRHEGAEAFF
>TRBV6-5|TRBJ1-2|.|.
TGTGCCAGCAGTTATAACTATGGCTACACCTTC
CASSYNYGYTF
>TRBV7-9|TRBJ2-7|.|TRBD2
TGTGCCAGCAGCTTACGGGGGGAACTCTACGAGCAGTACTTC
CASSLRGELYEQYF
>TRBV25-1|TRBJ2-7|.|TRBD2
TGTGCCAGCAGTGAATCCCTAGCGGGAGCCCGCGAGCAGTACTTC
CASSESLAGAREQYF
>TRBV11-2|TRBJ1-1|.|.
TGTGCCAGCAGTACAGGGATGAACACTGAAGCTTTCTTT
CASSTGMNTEAFF
>TRBV7-2|TRBJ2-7|.|TRBD2
TGTGCCAGCAGCCCAACTAGCGGGAGGTTCGAGCAGTACTTC
CASSPTSGRFEQYF
>TRBV5-6|TRBJ1-4|.|.
TGTGCCAGCAGCTCTGGCGGTTTTAGTCGGACTAATGAAAAACTGTTTTTT
CASSSGGFSRTNEKLFF
>TRBV4-1|TRBJ2-7|.|.
TGCGCCAGCAGCCGGGGCCACGAGCAGTACTTC
CASSRGHEQYF
>TRBV5-1|TRBJ2-5|.|.
TGCGCCAGCAGCTTGATGGCAGGAAACCAAGAGACCCAGTACTTC
CASSLMAGNQETQYF
>TRBV10-3|TRBJ1-2|once|.
TGTGCCATCCCCGGGGGAGGGGATCTCGGCTATGGCTACACCTTC
CAIPGGGDLGYGYTF
>TRBV5-4|TRBJ1-4|.|TRBD1
TGTGCCAGCACCGGGACAGGGGATGAAAAACTGTTTTTT
CASTGTGDEKLFF
>TRBV9|TRBJ2-6|.|.
TGTGCCAGCAGCGTAGGGGTGTTTGGGGCCAACGTCCTGACTTTC
CASSVGVFGANVLTF
>TRBV7-3|TRBJ2-3|.|TRBD2
TGTGCCAGCAGCCGGGGGACTAGCGGTCGCACAGATACGCAGTATTTT
CASSRGTSGRTDTQYF
>TRBV5-1|TRBJ1-2|.|TRBD1
TGCGCCAGCAGCCGGGACAGGGGATCTAACTATGGCTACACCTTC
CASSRDRGSNYGYTF
>TRBV2|TRBJ2-5|.|.
TGTGCCAGCAGTGGGCAAGAGACCCAGTACTTC
CASSGQETQYF
>TRBV2|TRBJ2-7|.|.
TGTGCCAGCAGTGACTATAGGGCCTACGAGCAGTACTTC
CASSDYRAYEQYF
>TRBV6-6|TRBJ2-5|once|.
TGTGCCAGCGCGGGGCAGGGTGGACAAGAGACCCAGTACTTC
CASAGQGGQETQYF
>TRBV4-1|TRBJ2-3|once|TRBD2
TGCGCCAGCAGCCAAGATGGACTTCTAGCGGGGGGGGCAGATACGCAGTATTTT
CASSQDGLLAGGADTQYF
>TRBV19|TRBJ1-3|.|.
TGTGCCAGTAGTACAAAAACAGGATATGGAAACACCATATATTTT
CASSTKTGYGNTIYF
>TRBV6-5|TRBJ1-2|once|TRBD1
TGTGCCAGCAGTTCCTCAGGGGGCCGGAGCTATGGCTACACCTTC
CASSSSGGRSYGYTF
>TRBV11-2|TRBJ2-7|.|.
TGTGCCAGCAGCTTACCCGGGACCCGGACCTACGAGCAGTACTTC
CASSLPGTRTYEQYF
>TRBV29-1|TRBJ2-5|.|TRBD1
TGCAGCGTTGAAGGACAGGGTCAAGAGACCCAGTACTTC
CSVEGQGQETQYF
>TRBV6-6|TRBJ2-3|.|.
TGTGCCAGCAGGTTAACAGTTACTAGCACAGATACGCAGTATTTT
CASRLTVTSTDTQYF
>TRBV18|TRBJ1-2|.|TRBD1
TGTGCCAGCTCACCAGGACAGGGGGATGGCTACACCTTC
CASSPGQGDGYTF
>TRBV21-1|TRBJ1-1|.|.
TGTGCCAGCGGGCAGGGGCTTGGGTGTTCAGTGGGCACTGAAGCTTTCTTT
CASGQGLGCSVGTEAFF
>TRBV2|TRBJ2-7|.|.
TGTGCCAGCAATGACACTCCCTACGAGCAGTACTTC
CASNDTPYEQYF
>TRBV29-1|TRBJ1-1|few|TRBD1
TGCAGCGTTGTAGGGGGCGGATCTGAAGCTTTCTTT
CSVVGGGSEAFF
>TRBV7-9|TRBJ2-7|.|.
TGTGCCAGCAGCTTAATAACGGGACAAATCTACGAGCAGTACTTC
CASSLITGQIYEQYF
>TRBV4-2|TRBJ2-2|.|TRBD2
TGTGCCAGCAGCCAGGATAGCGGGAGAGTTAACACCGGGGAGCTGTTTTTT
CASSQDSGRVNTGELFF
>TRBV19|TRBJ2-5|.|TRBD1
TGTGCCAGTAGTATAGGGACAGGCCAAGAGACCCAGTACTTC
CASSIGTGQETQYF
>TRBV10-2|TRBJ1-6|.|.
TGCGCCAGCAGTGGGGCAGGGGAGGAGTCACCCCTCCACTTT
CASSGAGEESPLHF